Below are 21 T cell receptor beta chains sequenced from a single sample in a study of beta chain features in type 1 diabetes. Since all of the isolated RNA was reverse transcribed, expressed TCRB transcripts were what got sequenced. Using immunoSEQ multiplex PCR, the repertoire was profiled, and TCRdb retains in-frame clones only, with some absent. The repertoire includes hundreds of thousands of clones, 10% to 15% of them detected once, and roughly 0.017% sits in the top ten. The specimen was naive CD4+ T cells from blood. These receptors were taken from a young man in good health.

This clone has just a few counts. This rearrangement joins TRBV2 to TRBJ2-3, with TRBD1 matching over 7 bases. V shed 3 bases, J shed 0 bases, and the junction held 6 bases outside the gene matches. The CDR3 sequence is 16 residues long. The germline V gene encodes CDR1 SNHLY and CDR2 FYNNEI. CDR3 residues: CASSDDRELSTDTQYF. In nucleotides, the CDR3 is TGTGCCAGCAGTGACGACAGGGAGCTTAGCACAGATACGCAGTATTTT.

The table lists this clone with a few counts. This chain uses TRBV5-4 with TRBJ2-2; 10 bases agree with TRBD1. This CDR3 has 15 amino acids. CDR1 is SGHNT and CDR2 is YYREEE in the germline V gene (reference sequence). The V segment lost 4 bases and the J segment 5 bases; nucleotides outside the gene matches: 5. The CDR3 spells CASSLRQGATGELFF. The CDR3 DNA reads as TGTGCCAGCAGCCTACGACAGGGGGCAACCGGGGAGCTGTTTTTT.

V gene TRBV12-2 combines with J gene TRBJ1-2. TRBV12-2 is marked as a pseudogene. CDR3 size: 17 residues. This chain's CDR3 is CASRLADKEFNRRGYTF. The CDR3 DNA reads TGTGCAAGTCGCTTAGCCGATAAGGAGTTCAATCGGAGGGGCTACACCTTC.

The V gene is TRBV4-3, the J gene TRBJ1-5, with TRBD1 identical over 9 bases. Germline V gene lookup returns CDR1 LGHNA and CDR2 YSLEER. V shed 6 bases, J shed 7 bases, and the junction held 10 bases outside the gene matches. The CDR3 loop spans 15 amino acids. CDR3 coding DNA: TGCGCCAGCAGTCCCGGGACAGGGTATTCCCAGCCCCAGCATTTT. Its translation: CASSPGTGYSQPQHF.

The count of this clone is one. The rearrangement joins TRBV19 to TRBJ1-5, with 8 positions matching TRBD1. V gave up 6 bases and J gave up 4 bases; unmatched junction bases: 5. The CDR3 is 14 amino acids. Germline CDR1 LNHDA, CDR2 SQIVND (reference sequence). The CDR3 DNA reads TGTGCCAGTAGAAGCCAGGGGGCTAATCAGCCCCAGCATTTT. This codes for CASRSQGANQPQHF.

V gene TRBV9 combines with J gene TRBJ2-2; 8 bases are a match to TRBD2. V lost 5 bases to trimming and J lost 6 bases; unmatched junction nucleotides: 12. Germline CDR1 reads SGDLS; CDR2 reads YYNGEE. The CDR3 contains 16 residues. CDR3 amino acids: CASSDRSGGFAGELFF. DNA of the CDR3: TGTGCCAGCAGTGATAGGTCGGGAGGGTTCGCCGGGGAGCTGTTTTTT.

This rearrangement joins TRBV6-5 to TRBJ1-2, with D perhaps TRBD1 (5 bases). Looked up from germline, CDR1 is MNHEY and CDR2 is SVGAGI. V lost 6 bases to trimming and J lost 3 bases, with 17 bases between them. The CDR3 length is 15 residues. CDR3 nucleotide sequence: TGTGCCAGCAGATCTATCACCTTACAGGACTATGGCTACACCTTC. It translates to CASRSITLQDYGYTF.

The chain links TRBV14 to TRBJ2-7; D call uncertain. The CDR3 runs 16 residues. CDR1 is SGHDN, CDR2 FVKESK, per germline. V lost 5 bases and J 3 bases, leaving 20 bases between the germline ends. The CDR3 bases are TGTGCCAGCAGCGTACTTGCCGGGTCCTTTAACTACGAGCAGTACTTC. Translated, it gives CASSVLAGSFNYEQYF.

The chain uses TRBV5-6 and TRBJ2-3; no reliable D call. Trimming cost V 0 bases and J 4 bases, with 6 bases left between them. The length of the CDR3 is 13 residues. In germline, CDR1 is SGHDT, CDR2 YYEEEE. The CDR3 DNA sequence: TGTGCCAGCAGCTTGGGAGTCTCAGATACGCAGTATTTT. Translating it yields CASSLGVSDTQYF. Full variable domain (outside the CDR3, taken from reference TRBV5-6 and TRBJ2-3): DAGVTQSPTHLIKTRGQQVTLRCSPKSGHDTVSWYQQALGQGPQFIFQYYEEEERQRGNFPDRFSGHQFPNYSSELNVNALLLGDSALYLCASSLGVSDTQYFGPGTRLTVL.

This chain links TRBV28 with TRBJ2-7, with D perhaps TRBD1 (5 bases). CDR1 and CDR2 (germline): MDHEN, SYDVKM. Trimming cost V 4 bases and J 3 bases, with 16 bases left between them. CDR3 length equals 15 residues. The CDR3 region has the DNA TGTGCCAGCAGTTGGGCCAGGGCAGTGGGCTACGAGCAGTACTTC. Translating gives CASSWARAVGYEQYF.

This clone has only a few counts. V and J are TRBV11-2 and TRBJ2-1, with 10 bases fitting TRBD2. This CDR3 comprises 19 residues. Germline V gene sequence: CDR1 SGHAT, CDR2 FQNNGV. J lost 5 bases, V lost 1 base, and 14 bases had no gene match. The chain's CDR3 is CASSLVLGDPGLANNEQFF. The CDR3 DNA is TGTGCCAGCAGCTTAGTTCTGGGGGATCCGGGACTAGCGAACAATGAGCAGTTCTTC.

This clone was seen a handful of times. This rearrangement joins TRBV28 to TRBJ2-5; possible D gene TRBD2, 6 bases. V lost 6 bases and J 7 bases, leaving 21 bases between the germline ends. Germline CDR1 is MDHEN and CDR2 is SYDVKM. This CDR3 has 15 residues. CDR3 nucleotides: TGTGCCAGCAGCCCCCCCGTATCATACGGGGGGACCCAGTACTTC. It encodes CASSPPVSYGGTQYF.

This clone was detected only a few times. This CDR3 reads CASSLVSHENQPQHF. CDR3 nucleotides: TGTGCCAGCAGCTTAGTCAGTCACGAAAATCAGCCCCAGCATTTT. The chain joins TRBV7-2 to TRBJ1-5; unclear D gene. The CDR3 has 15 residues. Looked up from germline, CDR1 is SGHTA and CDR2 is FQGNSA. V lost 1 base and J lost 4, with 11 bases in between.

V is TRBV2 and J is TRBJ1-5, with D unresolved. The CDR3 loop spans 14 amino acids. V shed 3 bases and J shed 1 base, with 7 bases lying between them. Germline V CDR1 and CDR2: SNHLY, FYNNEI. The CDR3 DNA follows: TGTGCCAGCAGTGAGGTGGCCAGCAATCAGCCCCAGCATTTT. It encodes CASSEVASNQPQHF.

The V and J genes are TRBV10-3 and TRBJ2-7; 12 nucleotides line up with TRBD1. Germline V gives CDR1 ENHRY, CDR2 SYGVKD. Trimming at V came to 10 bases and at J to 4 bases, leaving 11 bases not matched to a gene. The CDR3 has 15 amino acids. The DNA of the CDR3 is TGTGCCACCCAAGGCCGGGACAGGGGGCTTTACGAGCAGTACTTC. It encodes CATQGRDRGLYEQYF.

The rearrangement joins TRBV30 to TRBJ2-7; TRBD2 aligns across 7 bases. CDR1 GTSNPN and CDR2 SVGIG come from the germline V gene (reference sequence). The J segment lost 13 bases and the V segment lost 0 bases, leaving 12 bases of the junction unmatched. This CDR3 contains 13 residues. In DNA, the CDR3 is TGTGCCTGGAGTGTGTTACGGGAGGCAGCCATATACTTC. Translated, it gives CAWSVLREAAIYF.

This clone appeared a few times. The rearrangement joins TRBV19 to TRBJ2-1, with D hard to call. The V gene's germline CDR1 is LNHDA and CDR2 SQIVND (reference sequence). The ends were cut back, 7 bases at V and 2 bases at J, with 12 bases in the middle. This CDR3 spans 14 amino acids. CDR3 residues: CASKSQDAYNEQFF. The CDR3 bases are TGTGCCAGTAAAAGTCAGGATGCCTACAATGAGCAGTTCTTC.

The CDR3 region has the DNA TGTGCCAGCAGCAGATCCCCAGGTTTGCGGGGAGAAGGGCAGTACTTC. Protein sequence: CASSRSPGLRGEGQYF. The V gene is TRBV7-2, the J gene TRBJ2-7; possibly TRBD2 for D (6 bases). This CDR3 is 16 amino acids long. The ends were cut back, 5 bases at V and 9 bases at J, with 26 bases in the middle. CDR1 is SGHTA and CDR2 is FQGNSA in the germline V gene.

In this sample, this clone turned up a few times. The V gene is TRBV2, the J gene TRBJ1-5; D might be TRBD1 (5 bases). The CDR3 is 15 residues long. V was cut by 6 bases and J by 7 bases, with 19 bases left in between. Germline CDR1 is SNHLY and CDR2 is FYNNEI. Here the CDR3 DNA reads TGTGCCAGCAGGGTAAATACAGGCGTAGGGCAGCCCCAGCATTTT. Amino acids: CASRVNTGVGQPQHF.

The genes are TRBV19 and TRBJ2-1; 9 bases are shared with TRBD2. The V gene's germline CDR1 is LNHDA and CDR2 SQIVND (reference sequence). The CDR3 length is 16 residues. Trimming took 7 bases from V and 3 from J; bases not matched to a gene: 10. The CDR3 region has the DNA TGTGCCAGTACTACCATAGCGGGAGAAGGCTACAATGAGCAGTTCTTC. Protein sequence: CASTTIAGEGYNEQFF.

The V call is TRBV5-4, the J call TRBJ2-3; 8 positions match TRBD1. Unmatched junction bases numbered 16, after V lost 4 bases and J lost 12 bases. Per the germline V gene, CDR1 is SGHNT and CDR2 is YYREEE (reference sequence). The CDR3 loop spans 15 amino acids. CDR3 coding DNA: TGTGCCAGCAGCCCTCCCGGGACAGGCCTTACCCAACAGTATTTT. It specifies CASSPPGTGLTQQYF.